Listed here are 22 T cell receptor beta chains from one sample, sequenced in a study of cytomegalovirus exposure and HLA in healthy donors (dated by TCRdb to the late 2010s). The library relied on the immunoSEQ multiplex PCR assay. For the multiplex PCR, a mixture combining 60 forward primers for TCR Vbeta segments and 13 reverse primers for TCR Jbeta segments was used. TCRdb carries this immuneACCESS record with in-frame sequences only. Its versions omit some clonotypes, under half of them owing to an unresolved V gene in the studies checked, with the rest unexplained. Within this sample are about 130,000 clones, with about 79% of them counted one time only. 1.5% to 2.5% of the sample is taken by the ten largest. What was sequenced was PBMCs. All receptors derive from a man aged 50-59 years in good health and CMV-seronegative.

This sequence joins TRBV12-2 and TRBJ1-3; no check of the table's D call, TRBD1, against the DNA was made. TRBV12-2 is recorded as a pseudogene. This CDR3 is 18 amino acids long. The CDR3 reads CASRLETPTGSSGNTIYF. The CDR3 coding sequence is TGTGCAAGTCGCTTAGAGACCCCAACAGGGTCGAGTGGAAACACCATATATTTT.

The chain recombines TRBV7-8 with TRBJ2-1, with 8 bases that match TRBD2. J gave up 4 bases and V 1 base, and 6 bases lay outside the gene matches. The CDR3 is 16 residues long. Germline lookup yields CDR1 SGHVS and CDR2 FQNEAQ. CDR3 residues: CASSLVGGGTYNEQFF. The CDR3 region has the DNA TGTGCCAGCAGCTTAGTCGGCGGGGGGACGTACAATGAGCAGTTCTTC.

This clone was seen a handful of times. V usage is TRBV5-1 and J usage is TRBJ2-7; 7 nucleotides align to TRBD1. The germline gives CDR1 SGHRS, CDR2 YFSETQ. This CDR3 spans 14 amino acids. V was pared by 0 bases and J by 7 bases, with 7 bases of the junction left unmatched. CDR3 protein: CASSLGQGDGEQYV. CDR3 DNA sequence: TGCGCCAGCAGCTTGGGGCAGGGGGATGGAGAGCAGTACGTC.

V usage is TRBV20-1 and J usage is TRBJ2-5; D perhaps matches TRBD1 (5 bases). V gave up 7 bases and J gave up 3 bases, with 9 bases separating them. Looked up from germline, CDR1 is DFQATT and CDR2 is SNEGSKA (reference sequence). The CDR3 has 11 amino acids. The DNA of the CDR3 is TGCAGTGTCGAGACAGAAGAGACCCAGTACTTC. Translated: CSVETEETQYF.

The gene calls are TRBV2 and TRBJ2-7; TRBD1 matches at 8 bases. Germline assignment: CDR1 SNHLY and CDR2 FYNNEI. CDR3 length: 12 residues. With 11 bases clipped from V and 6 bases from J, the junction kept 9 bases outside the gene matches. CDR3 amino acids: CAGLRTGFEQYV. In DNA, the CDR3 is TGTGCCGGCCTTCGGACAGGGTTCGAGCAGTACGTC.

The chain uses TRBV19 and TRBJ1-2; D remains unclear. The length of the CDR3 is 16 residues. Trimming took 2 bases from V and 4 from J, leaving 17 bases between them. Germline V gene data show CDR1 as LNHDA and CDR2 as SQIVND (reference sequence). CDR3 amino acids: CASSIFGEESPYGYTF. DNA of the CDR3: TGTGCCAGTAGTATATTCGGTGAGGAGAGCCCCTATGGCTACACCTTC. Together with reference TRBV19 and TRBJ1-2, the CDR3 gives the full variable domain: DGGITQSPKYLFRKEGQNVTLSCEQNLNHDAMYWYRQDPGQGLRLIYYSQIVNDFQKGDIAEGYSVSREKKESFPLTVTSAQKNPTAFYLCASSIFGEESPYGYTFGSGTRLTVV.

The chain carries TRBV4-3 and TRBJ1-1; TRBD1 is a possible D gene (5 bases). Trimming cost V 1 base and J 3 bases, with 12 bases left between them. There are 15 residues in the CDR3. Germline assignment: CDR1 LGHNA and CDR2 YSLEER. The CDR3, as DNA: TGCGCCAGCAGCCAAGTGGTCAGGGCGGACACTGAAGCTTTCTTT. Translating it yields CASSQVVRADTEAFF.

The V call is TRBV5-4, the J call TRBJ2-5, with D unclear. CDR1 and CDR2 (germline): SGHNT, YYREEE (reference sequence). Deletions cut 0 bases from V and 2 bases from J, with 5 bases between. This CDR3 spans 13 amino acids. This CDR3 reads CASSLDSQETQYF. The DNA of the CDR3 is TGTGCCAGCAGCTTGGACAGTCAAGAGACCCAGTACTTC. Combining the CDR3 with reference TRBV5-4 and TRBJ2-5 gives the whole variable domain ETGVTQSPTHLIKTRGQQVTLRCSSQSGHNTVSWYQQALGQGPQFIFQYYREEENGRGNFPPRFSGLQFPNYSSELNVNALELDDSALYLCASSLDSQETQYFGPGTRLLVL.

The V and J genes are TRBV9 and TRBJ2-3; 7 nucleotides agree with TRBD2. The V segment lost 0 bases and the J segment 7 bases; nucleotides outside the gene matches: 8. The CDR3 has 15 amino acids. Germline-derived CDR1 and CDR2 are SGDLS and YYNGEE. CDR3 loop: CASSVDRGVLHTQYF. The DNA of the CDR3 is TGTGCCAGCAGCGTAGATCGGGGGGTCTTACATACGCAGTATTTT.

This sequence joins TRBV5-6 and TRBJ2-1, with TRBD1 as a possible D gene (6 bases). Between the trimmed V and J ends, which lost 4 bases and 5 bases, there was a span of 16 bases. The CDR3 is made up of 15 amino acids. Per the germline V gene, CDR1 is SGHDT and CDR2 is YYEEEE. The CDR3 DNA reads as TGTGCCAGCAGCCTAGGACAGCGATGGGACAATGAGCAGTTCTTC. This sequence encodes CASSLGQRWDNEQFF.

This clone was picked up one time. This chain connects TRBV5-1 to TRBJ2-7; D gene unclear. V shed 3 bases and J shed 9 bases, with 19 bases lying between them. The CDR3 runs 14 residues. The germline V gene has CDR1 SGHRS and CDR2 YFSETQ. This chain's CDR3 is CASSSTSMPTRQYV. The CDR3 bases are TGCGCCAGCAGCTCTACCTCGATGCCTACGAGGCAGTACGTC.

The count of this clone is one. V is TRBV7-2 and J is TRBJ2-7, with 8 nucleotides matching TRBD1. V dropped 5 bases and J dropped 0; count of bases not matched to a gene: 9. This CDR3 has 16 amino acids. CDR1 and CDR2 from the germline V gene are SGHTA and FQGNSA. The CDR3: CASSISQGVRSYEQYV. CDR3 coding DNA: TGTGCCAGCAGCATCTCACAGGGGGTCCGCTCCTACGAGCAGTACGTC.

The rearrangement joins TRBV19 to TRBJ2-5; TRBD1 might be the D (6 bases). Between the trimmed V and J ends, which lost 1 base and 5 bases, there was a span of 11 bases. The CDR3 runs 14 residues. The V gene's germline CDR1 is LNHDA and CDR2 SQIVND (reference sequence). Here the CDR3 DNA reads TGTGCCAGTAGTATAGTAGGGGGAGCGGAGACCCAGTACTTC. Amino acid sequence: CASSIVGGAETQYF.

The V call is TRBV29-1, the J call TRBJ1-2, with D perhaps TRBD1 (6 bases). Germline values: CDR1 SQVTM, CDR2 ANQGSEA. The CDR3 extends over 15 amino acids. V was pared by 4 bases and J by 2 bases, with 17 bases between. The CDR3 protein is CSVGGPREGNYGYTF. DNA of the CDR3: TGCAGCGTTGGGGGGCCCAGAGAGGGAAACTATGGCTACACCTTC. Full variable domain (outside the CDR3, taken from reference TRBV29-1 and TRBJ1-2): SAVISQKPSRDICQRGTSLTIQCQVDSQVTMMFWYRQQPGQSLTLIATANQGSEATYESGFVIDKFPISRPNLTFSTLTVSNMSPEDSSIYLCSVGGPREGNYGYTFGSGTRLTVV.

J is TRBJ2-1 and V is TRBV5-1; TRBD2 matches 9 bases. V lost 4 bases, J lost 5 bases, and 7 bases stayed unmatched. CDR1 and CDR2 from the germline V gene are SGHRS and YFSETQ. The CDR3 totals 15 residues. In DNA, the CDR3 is TGCGCCAGCAGCCCGGGGACTAGCTGGGACAATGAGCAGTTCTTC. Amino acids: CASSPGTSWDNEQFF.

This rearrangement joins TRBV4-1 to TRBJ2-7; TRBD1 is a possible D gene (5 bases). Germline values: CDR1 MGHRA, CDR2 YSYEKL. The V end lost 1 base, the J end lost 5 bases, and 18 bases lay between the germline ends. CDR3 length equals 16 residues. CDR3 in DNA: TGCGCCAGCAGCCAAGTCGAAGGCAGGGCGCAAAACGAGCAGTACTTC. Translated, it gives CASSQVEGRAQNEQYF.

The CDR3: CSVERWGRNTEAFF. The CDR3 nucleotides are TGCAGCGTTGAACGATGGGGGCGTAACACTGAAGCTTTCTTT. This sequence joins TRBV29-1 and TRBJ1-1; weak D call: TRBD1 (6 bases). Germline CDR1 and CDR2: SQVTM and ANQGSEA. Trimming shortened V by 2 bases and J by 2 bases, and 12 bases separated the two germline ends. The CDR3 consists of 14 residues.

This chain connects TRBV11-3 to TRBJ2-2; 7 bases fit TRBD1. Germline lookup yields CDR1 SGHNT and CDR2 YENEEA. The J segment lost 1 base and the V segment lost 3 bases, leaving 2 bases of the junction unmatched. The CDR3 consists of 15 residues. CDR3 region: CASSFNRGNTGELFF. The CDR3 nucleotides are TGTGCCAGCAGCTTCAACAGGGGGAACACCGGGGAGCTGTTTTTT.

The CDR3 DNA reads TGTGCCAGCAGGACGGTACGGGCTGGGGCCAACGTCCTGACTTTC. Protein: CASRTVRAGANVLTF. The rearrangement links TRBV28 to TRBJ2-6, with D unresolved. This CDR3 has 15 amino acids. Trimming removed 6 bases from V and 2 bases from J, with 11 bases in between. From germline, CDR1 is MDHEN and CDR2 SYDVKM.

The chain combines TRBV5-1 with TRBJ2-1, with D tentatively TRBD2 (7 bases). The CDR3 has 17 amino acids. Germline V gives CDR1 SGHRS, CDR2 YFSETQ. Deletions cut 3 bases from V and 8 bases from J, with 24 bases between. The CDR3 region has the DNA TGCGCCAGCAGCTCCGCCTCTTCGGGGGGCATCATGGATGAGCAGTTCTTC. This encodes CASSSASSGGIMDEQFF.

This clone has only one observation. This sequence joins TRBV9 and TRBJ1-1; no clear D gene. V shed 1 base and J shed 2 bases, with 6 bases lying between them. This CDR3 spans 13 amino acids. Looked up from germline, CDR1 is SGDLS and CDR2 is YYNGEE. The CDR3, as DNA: TGTGCCAGCAGCGTAACATCCAACACTGAAGCTTTCTTT. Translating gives CASSVTSNTEAFF.

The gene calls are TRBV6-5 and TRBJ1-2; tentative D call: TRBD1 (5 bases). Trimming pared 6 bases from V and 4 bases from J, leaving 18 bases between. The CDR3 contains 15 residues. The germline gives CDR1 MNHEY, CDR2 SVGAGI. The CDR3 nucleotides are TGTGCCAGCAGGGAATCGGGGGGAGTTGGCTATGGCTACACCTTC. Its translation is CASRESGGVGYGYTF.